This T cell receptor beta chain was identified during a study of blood T cell repertoires in COVID-19. The method was immunoSEQ multiplex PCR; TCRdb's version includes in-frame clones alone and lacks a portion of them. This sample carries approximately 63,000 clones, about 91% of them seen once, and the ten largest clones take around a sixth. Germline V gene data show CDR1 as SNHLY and CDR2 as FYNNEI. CDR3 length: 12 amino acids. Losses at the gene ends were 6 bases for V and 4 bases for J; bases not matched to a gene: 1. The receptor was isolated from an elderly woman with active COVID-19. J is TRBJ1-2 and V is TRBV2, with TRBD1 matching 8 bases. The specimen sequenced was peripheral blood. The CDR3 DNA is TGTGCCAGCAGGGACAGGGTCTATGGCTACACCTTC. It translates to CASRDRVYGYTF.